These T cell receptor beta chains were read from a single sample in a study of siplizumab effects on memory and regulatory T cells. Sequenced by immunoSEQ multiplex PCR; TCRdb stores in-frame clones only, minus some. The sample contains more than 95,000 clones, over 90% of which appear only once. Sequencing used Tregs sorted from blood. These receptors were collected from a human donor in good health. The CDR3 runs from the conserved cysteine through the conserved F or W. The D gene is left open where the match is weak. A clone size is listed for some rows: how often the clone was seen (once, few, many), or a class if it is expanded.

V,size,D,J,CDR3,DNA
TRBV4-2,-,TRBD2,TRBJ2-1,CASSQGPSGRAGGEQFF,TGTGCCAGCAGCCAAGGTCCTAGCGGGAGGGCAGGGGGTGAGCAGTTCTTC
TRBV7-9,once,-,TRBJ2-7,CASSFRGSTYEQYF,TGTGCCAGCAGCTTCAGGGGATCGACTTACGAGCAGTACTTC
TRBV10-3,-,-,TRBJ1-2,CAITGQGLYGYTF,TGTGCCATCACGGGACAAGGTCTCTATGGCTACACCTTC
TRBV11-3,-,-,TRBJ2-7,CATLRDQTNYEQYF,TGTGCCACCCTTAGGGACCAGACCAACTACGAGCAGTACTTC
TRBV5-5,-,-,TRBJ1-2,CASSWRTEDNGYTF,TGTGCCAGCAGCTGGAGGACAGAAGATAATGGCTACACCTTC
TRBV5-1,-,-,TRBJ1-1,CASSLVPVNTEAFF,TGCGCCAGCAGCTTGGTCCCAGTGAACACTGAAGCTTTCTTT
TRBV6-6,-,-,TRBJ2-5,CASSYVRETQYF,TGTGCCAGCAGTTATGTCCGGGAGACCCAGTACTTC
TRBV2,-,TRBD1,TRBJ2-7,CASSEPGQGIGEQYF,TGTGCCAGCAGTGAACCGGGACAGGGTATTGGCGAGCAGTACTTC
TRBV27,-,-,TRBJ1-6,CASSFLTVGGSPLHF,TGTGCCAGCAGTTTCCTGACAGTTGGGGGTTCACCCCTCCACTTT
TRBV29-1,-,TRBD1,TRBJ2-4,CSVRDRVLAKNIQYF,TGCAGCGTGAGAGACAGGGTACTAGCCAAAAACATTCAGTACTTC
TRBV11-2,-,TRBD1,TRBJ2-7,CASSSGQGIYEQYF,TGTGCCAGCAGCTCCGGACAGGGGATCTACGAGCAGTACTTC
TRBV5-1,-,-,TRBJ2-1,CASRLEGWSYNEQFF,TGCGCCAGCCGCCTGGAGGGGTGGTCCTACAATGAGCAGTTCTTC
TRBV6-5,few,-,TRBJ1-2,CASRRGGGYTF,TGTGCCAGCAGGCGGGGCGGTGGCTACACCTTC
TRBV18,once,-,TRBJ1-5,CASSPNQGQPQHF,TGTGCCAGCTCACCAAATCAAGGTCAGCCCCAGCATTTT
TRBV14,-,-,TRBJ1-1,CASSQGGGGKAFF,TGTGCCAGCAGCCAAGGGGGCGGAGGGAAAGCTTTCTTT
TRBV18,-,-,TRBJ1-1,CASSPQGPLEAFF,TGTGCCAGCTCACCCCAAGGCCCGTTAGAAGCTTTCTTT
TRBV7-9,-,-,TRBJ2-7,CASRGETYEQYF,TGTGCCAGCAGGGGGGAAACCTACGAGCAGTACTTC
TRBV6-6,-,TRBD1,TRBJ1-5,CASSHGQGSNQPQHF,TGTGCCAGCAGTCACGGACAGGGTAGCAATCAGCCCCAGCATTTT
TRBV29-1,few,-,TRBJ1-5,CSVEVGANQPQHF,TGCAGCGTTGAAGTTGGAGCAAATCAGCCCCAGCATTTT
TRBV10-1,-,TRBD2,TRBJ2-3,CASSTDGTSGTDTQYF,TGCGCCAGCAGTACCGATGGGACTAGCGGGACAGATACGCAGTATTTT
TRBV5-1,-,TRBD1,TRBJ2-3,CASSSGTAPWADTQYF,TGCGCCAGCAGCTCTGGGACAGCTCCTTGGGCAGATACGCAGTATTTT
TRBV18,-,-,TRBJ1-6,CASSRIGDLTNSPLHF,TGTGCCAGCTCACGAATAGGTGACCTAACCAATTCACCCCTCCACTTT
TRBV5-1,-,-,TRBJ1-1,CASSWGTGTEAFF,TGCGCCAGCAGCTGGGGGACGGGCACTGAAGCTTTCTTT
TRBV29-1,-,-,TRBJ1-2,CSVEGVGGYTF,TGCAGCGTTGAAGGAGTGGGGGGCTACACCTTC
TRBV2,-,-,TRBJ2-7,CASSEGGFSYEQYF,TGTGCCAGCAGTGAAGGAGGGTTCTCCTACGAGCAGTACTTC
TRBV18,-,-,TRBJ1-1,CASSPRGWAENTEAFF,TGTGCCAGCTCACCACGGGGGTGGGCGGAGAACACTGAAGCTTTCTTT
TRBV23-1,few,-,TRBJ1-5,CAENRGQPQHF,TGCGCCGAAAATAGGGGTCAGCCCCAGCATTTT
TRBV5-1,-,-,TRBJ1-1,CASSMNSGWTEAFF,TGCGCCAGCAGCATGAACTCCGGTTGGACTGAAGCTTTCTTT
TRBV4-1,few,-,TRBJ1-1,CASKLDRLNTEAFF,TGCGCCAGCAAATTGGACAGATTAAACACTGAAGCTTTCTTT
TRBV18,-,-,TRBJ1-2,CASSPGHRAGYGYTF,TGTGCCAGCTCACCGGGGCACAGGGCAGGGTATGGCTACACCTTC
TRBV11-3,-,TRBD2,TRBJ2-1,CASRMSGRFYNEQFF,TGTGCCAGCAGGATGAGCGGGAGGTTTTACAATGAGCAGTTCTTC
TRBV7-2,-,TRBD1,TRBJ1-1,CASSSHAGQGIEAFF,TGTGCCAGCAGCTCCCATGCGGGACAGGGTATAGAAGCTTTCTTT
TRBV5-1,-,-,TRBJ2-7,CARGRGADDEQYF,TGCGCGCGGGGTCGGGGGGCCGACGACGAGCAGTACTTC
TRBV11-2,-,-,TRBJ1-1,CASSFPLGEAFF,TGTGCCAGCAGCTTCCCCCTCGGTGAAGCTTTCTTT
TRBV15,-,TRBD2,TRBJ2-5,CATSRGTSSQETQYF,TGTGCCACCAGCAGAGGGACTAGCTCCCAAGAGACCCAGTACTTC
TRBV2,-,TRBD2,TRBJ2-3,CASSGGPLAGRDTQYF,TGTGCCAGCAGTGGGGGCCCGCTAGCGGGGAGGGATACGCAGTATTTT
TRBV15,-,-,TRBJ2-2,CATSIRPSLPGELFF,TGTGCCACCAGCATTAGGCCATCCCTCCCCGGGGAGCTGTTTTTT
TRBV9,-,TRBD2,TRBJ2-1,CASSVGLAGGKYEQFF,TGTGCCAGCAGCGTGGGACTAGCGGGAGGAAAATATGAGCAGTTCTTC
TRBV9,-,-,TRBJ2-3,CASSALEDTQYF,TGTGCCAGCAGCGCCCTTGAAGATACGCAGTATTTT
TRBV7-2,-,TRBD1,TRBJ2-7,CASSWGQGLFYEQYF,TGTGCCAGCAGCTGGGGACAGGGACTTTTCTACGAGCAGTACTTC
TRBV5-1,-,TRBD1,TRBJ2-3,CASSQGQGGVAQYF,TGCGCCAGCAGTCAAGGACAGGGTGGAGTTGCGCAGTATTTT
TRBV27,-,-,TRBJ1-2,CASSLSGLANYGYTF,TGTGCCAGCAGTCTTTCGGGATTGGCTAACTATGGCTACACCTTC
TRBV4-1,-,TRBD1,TRBJ1-1,CASSHAWTGANTEAFF,TGCGCCAGCAGCCACGCTTGGACAGGTGCGAACACTGAAGCTTTCTTT